This paragraph covers one TCR beta chain sequence. The target antigen is unknown. This sample is drawn from a study of shared clonotypes between healthy human individuals. General study results and limits: Among donors, clonotype sharing was expected to be affected by sequencing depth.

The germline V gene has CDR1 LGHNA and CDR2 YSLEER. The CDR3 length is 14 residues. Trimming stripped 2 bases from V and 2 bases from J, with 10 bases between. All participating donors were Caucasian adults from Nashville, Tennessee. The method was immunoSEQ multiplex PCR; TCRdb's version includes in-frame clones alone and lacks a portion of them. The table lists 2 million to 2.5 million clones, roughly 93% of them singletons. The receptor comes from a man aged 18-30 years in good health. Some clones in this sample may be carry-over from other donors' samples. The chain links TRBV4-3 to TRBJ2-7; possible D gene TRBD1, 5 bases. The sequenced sample was naive CD4+ T cells from PBMCs. Subset denoted: CD45RA+ positively selected. CDR3 residues: CASSQNRLAYEQYF. The CDR3 DNA reads as TGCGCCAGCAGCCAAAACAGGCTCGCCTACGAGCAGTACTTC.